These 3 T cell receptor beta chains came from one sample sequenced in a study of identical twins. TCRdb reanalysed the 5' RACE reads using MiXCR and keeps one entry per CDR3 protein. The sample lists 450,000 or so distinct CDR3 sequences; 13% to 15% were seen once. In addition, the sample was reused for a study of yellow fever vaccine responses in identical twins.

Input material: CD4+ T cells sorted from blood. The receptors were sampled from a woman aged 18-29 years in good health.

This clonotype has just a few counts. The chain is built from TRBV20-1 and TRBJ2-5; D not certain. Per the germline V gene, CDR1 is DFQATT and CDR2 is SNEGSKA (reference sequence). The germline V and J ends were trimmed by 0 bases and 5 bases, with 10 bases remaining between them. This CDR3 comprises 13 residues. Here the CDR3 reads CSAREVVLETQYF. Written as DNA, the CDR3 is TGCAGTGCTAGAGAAGTGGTCCTGGAGACCCAGTACTTC.

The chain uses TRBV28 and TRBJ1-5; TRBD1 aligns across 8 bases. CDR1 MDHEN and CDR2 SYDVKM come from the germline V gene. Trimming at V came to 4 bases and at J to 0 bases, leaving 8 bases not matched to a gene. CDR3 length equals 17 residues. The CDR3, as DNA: TGTGCCAGCAGTTCCATAACGACAGGGGCTAGCAATCAGCCCCAGCATTTT. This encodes CASSSITTGASNQPQHF.

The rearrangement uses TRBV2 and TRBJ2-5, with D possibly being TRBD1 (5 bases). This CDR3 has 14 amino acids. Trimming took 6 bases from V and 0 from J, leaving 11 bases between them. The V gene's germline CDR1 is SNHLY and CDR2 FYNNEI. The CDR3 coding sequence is TGTGCCAGCAGCCAACGACAGAACCAAGAGACCCAGTACTTC. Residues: CASSQRQNQETQYF.